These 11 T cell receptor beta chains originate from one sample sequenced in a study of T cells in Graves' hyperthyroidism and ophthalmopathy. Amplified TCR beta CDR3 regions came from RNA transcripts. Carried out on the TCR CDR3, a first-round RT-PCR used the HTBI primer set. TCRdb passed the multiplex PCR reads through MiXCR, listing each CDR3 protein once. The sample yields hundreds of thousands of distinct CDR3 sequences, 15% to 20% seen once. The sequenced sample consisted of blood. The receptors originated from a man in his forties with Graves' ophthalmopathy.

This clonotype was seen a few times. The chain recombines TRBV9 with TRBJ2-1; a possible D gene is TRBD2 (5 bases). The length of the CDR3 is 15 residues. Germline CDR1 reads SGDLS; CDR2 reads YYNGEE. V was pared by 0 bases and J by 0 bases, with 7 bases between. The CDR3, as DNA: TGTGCCAGCAGCGTAGTCGAGGGCTCCTACAATGAGCAGTTCTTC. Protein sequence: CASSVVEGSYNEQFF. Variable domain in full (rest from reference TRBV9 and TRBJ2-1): DSGVTQTPKHLITATGQRVTLRCSPRSGDLSVYWYQQSLDQGLQFLIQYYNGEERAKGNILERFSAQQFPDLHSELNLSSLELGDSALYFCASSVVEGSYNEQFFGPGTRLTVL.

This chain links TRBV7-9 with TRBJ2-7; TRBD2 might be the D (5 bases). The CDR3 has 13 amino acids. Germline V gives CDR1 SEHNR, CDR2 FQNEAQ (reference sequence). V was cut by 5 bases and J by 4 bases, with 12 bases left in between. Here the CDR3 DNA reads TGTGCCAGCAGCCGCCTAGCAGAATACGAGCAGTACTTC. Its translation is CASSRLAEYEQYF.

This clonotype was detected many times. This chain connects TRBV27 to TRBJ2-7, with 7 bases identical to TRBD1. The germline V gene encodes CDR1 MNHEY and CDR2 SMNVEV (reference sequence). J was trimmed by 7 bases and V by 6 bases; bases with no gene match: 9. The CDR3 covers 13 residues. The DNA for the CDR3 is TGTGCCAGCAGCCCGGGACAGACCGGAGAGCAGTACTTC. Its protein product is CASSPGQTGEQYF.

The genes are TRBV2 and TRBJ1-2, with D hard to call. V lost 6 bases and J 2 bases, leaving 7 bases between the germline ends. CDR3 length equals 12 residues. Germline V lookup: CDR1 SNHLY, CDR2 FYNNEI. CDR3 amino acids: CASRRSNYGYTF. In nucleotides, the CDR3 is TGTGCCAGCAGACGGTCGAACTATGGCTACACCTTC. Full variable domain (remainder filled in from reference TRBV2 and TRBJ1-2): EPEVTQTPSHQVTQMGQEVILRCVPISNHLYFYWYRQILGQKVEFLVSFYNNEISEKSEIFDDQFSVERPDGSNFTLKIRSTKLEDSAMYFCASRRSNYGYTFGSGTRLTVV.

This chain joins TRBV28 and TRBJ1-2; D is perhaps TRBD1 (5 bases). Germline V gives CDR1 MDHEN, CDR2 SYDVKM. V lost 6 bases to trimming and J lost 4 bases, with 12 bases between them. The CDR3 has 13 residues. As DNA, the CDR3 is TGTGCCAGCAGGCCGGGGGGGGTCTATGGCTACACCTTC. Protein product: CASRPGGVYGYTF.

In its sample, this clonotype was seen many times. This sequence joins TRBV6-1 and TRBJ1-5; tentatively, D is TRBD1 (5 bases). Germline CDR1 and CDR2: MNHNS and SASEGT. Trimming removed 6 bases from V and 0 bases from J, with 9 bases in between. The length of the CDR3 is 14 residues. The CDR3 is CASRQASSNQPQHF. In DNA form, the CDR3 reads TGTGCCAGCAGACAGGCTTCTAGCAATCAGCCCCAGCATTTT.

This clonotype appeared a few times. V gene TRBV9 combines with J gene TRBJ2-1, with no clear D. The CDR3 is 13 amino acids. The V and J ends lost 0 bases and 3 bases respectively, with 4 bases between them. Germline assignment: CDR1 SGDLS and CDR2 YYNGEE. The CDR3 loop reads CASSVGVYNEQFF. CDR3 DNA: TGTGCCAGCAGCGTAGGGGTCTACAATGAGCAGTTCTTC.

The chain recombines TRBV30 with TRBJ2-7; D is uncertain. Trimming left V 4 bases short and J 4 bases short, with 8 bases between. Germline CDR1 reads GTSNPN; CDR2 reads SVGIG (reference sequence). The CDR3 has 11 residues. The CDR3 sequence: CAWINGYEQYF. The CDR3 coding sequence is TGTGCCTGGATTAACGGTTACGAGCAGTACTTC.

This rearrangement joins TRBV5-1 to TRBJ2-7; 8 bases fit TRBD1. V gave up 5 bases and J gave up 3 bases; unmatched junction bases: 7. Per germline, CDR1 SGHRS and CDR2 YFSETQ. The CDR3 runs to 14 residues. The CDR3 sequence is CASRDGDRHYEQYF. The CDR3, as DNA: TGCGCCAGCAGGGACGGGGACAGGCACTACGAGCAGTACTTC.

CDR3 residues: CASSDRTYEQYF. Written as DNA, the CDR3 is TGCGCCAGCAGCGATCGAACCTACGAGCAGTACTTC. V is TRBV4-1 and J is TRBJ2-7; D gene ambiguous. Trimming took 5 bases from V and 2 from J, leaving 7 bases between them. The CDR3 runs to 12 residues. The germline CDR1 and CDR2 sequences are MGHRA and YSYEKL.

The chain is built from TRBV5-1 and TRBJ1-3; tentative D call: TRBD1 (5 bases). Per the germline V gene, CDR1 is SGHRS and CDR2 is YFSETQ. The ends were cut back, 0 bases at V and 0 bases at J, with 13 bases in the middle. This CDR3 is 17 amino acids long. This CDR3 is CASSLAAGRTSGNTIYF. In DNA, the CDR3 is TGCGCCAGCAGCTTGGCGGCAGGGAGGACCTCTGGAAACACCATATATTTT.